This TCR beta chain was sequenced in a study of early T cells in non-severe SARS-CoV-2 infection. Trimming stripped 7 bases from V and 0 bases from J, with 19 bases between. The length of the CDR3 is 17 residues. Germline V gene lookup returns CDR1 SGHAT and CDR2 FQDESV (reference sequence). Molecules of cDNA were individually given unique molecular identifiers that were attached to them. Using its own MiXCR run on the 5' RACE reads, TCRdb lists one record per CDR3 protein. Counted here are tens of thousands of distinct CDR3 sequences, roughly 6% occurring once; the ten biggest clones make up 5% to 5.5%. This clonotype was seen only a few times.

Sequencing input: whole blood. This TCR came from an adult who was a healthcare worker with PCR-confirmed SARS-CoV-2 infection or an uninfected control (not recorded which). V and J are TRBV11-1 and TRBJ2-1; D unresolved. The CDR3 DNA follows: TGTGCCAGCATCCTCGACTCCCGCCTAAGCTCCTACAATGAGCAGTTCTTC. This encodes CASILDSRLSSYNEQFF.